The 16 T cell receptor beta chains reported below all come from one sample, sequenced in a study of T cell repertoires in cytomegalovirus infection. In TCRdb, the reads were re-called with MiXCR into one record per CDR3 protein. Here the sample spans under 350,000 distinct CDR3 sequences, around 20% being singletons. Antigen specificity for these receptors is unknown. Sample: cultured PBMCs, taken from culture after CMV antigen stimulation. Receptors originate from a human donor in good health (CMV status not recorded). Some clones in this sample may be carry-over from other donors' samples.

This clonotype has a single count. V is TRBV30 and J is TRBJ1-1, with D unresolved. Trimming pared 3 bases from V and 3 bases from J, leaving 11 bases between. The germline V gene has CDR1 GTSNPN and CDR2 SVGIG (reference sequence). The CDR3 loop spans 13 amino acids. The CDR3 here is CAWREGTYTEAFF. The CDR3 DNA is TGTGCCTGGAGGGAGGGAACGTACACTGAAGCTTTCTTT. Looking up the rest from reference TRBV30 and TRBJ1-1 gives the full variable domain: SQTIHQWPATLVQPVGSPLSLECTVEGTSNPNLYWYRQAAGRGLQLLFYSVGIGQISSEVPQNLSASRPQDRQFILSSKKLLLSDSGFYLCAWREGTYTEAFFGQGTRLTVV.

The V and J genes are TRBV4-1 and TRBJ1-1; tentatively, D is TRBD1 (5 bases). V was trimmed by 4 bases and J by 7 bases, leaving 16 bases between them. The CDR3 is 14 residues long. Germline CDR1 and CDR2: MGHRA and YSYEKL. CDR3 sequence: CASSREDKSGEAFF. The CDR3 DNA reads TGCGCCAGCAGCCGAGAGGACAAATCGGGTGAAGCTTTCTTT.

In its sample, this clonotype was seen a few times. The chain combines TRBV6-1 with TRBJ2-5; D gene uncertain. Trimming cost V 2 bases and J 5 bases, with 15 bases left between them. This CDR3 is 15 amino acids long. CDR1 is MNHNS and CDR2 is SASEGT in the germline V gene. The DNA for the CDR3 is TGTGCCAGCAGTGAATCCGCAGGTATTTGGGAGACCCAGTACTTC. This gives the protein CASSESAGIWETQYF.

The chain employs TRBV7-6 and TRBJ2-5; D call uncertain. Trimming took 6 bases from V and 2 from J, leaving 7 bases between them. The germline V gene has CDR1 SGHVS and CDR2 FNYEAQ. The CDR3 runs to 12 residues. As DNA, the CDR3 is TGTGCCAGCAGATCCAATCAAGAGACCCAGTACTTC. It translates to CASRSNQETQYF.

This clonotype came up many times. The chain employs TRBV7-2 and TRBJ2-1; TRBD1 agrees at 10 bases. The V gene's germline CDR1 is SGHTA and CDR2 FQGNSA. V was pared by 5 bases and J by 9 bases, with 10 bases of the junction left unmatched. The CDR3 runs to 15 residues. In DNA, the CDR3 is TGTGCCAGCAGCGCCGATGGGACAGGGGTTGGTGAGCAGTTCTTC. It specifies CASSADGTGVGEQFF.

This clonotype was counted many times. The rearrangement links TRBV19 to TRBJ1-1, with D unclear. Trimming removed 0 bases at V and 1 base at J, with 9 bases between. Germline V gene data show CDR1 as LNHDA and CDR2 as SQIVND (reference sequence). The CDR3 is 15 amino acids. This CDR3 is CASSIDRAENTEAFF. The CDR3 DNA follows: TGTGCCAGTAGTATAGATCGGGCGGAGAACACTGAAGCTTTCTTT.

V and J are TRBV12-3 or TRBV12-4 and TRBJ2-3, with 8 bases matching TRBD1. This CDR3 spans 15 amino acids. V shed 6 bases and J 6 bases; nucleotides not matched to a gene: 11. CDR3 amino acids: CASRIGTGGGDTQYF. CDR3 bases: TGTGCCAGCAGGATTGGGACAGGCGGTGGGGATACGCAGTATTTT.

The V and J genes are TRBV20-1 and TRBJ1-1, with 7 bases lining up with TRBD1. After removal of 0 bases from V and 5 bases from J, the junction contained 21 bases not matched to a gene. Germline V gives CDR1 DFQATT, CDR2 SNEGSKA (reference sequence). This CDR3 region has 19 residues. The chain's CDR3 is CSARDRGGAGGLWTTEAFF. The CDR3 bases are TGCAGTGCTAGAGATCGGGGGGGGGCAGGGGGTTTGTGGACGACTGAAGCTTTCTTT.

This clonotype was counted only a few times. The chain employs TRBV7-2 and TRBJ2-5; tentatively, D is TRBD1 (5 bases). V was clipped by 5 bases and J by 2 bases, with 12 bases between them. The germline gives CDR1 SGHTA, CDR2 FQGNSA. The CDR3 totals 14 residues. DNA for the CDR3: TGTGCCAGCAGCCCTGGGGCAGGGCAAGAGACCCAGTACTTC. This codes for CASSPGAGQETQYF.

The CDR3 nucleotides are TGCAGCGTTGAAGAATGGGAGGGAGTGGAGACCCAGTACTTC. Translating it yields CSVEEWEGVETQYF. This chain uses TRBV29-1 with TRBJ2-5; 7 bases fit TRBD2. The junction had 6 bases not matched to a gene; V was cut back by 0 bases and J by 5 bases. This CDR3 contains 14 residues. Looked up from germline, CDR1 is SQVTM and CDR2 is ANQGSEA. Variable domain in full (rest from reference TRBV29-1 and TRBJ2-5): SAVISQKPSRDICQRGTSLTIQCQVDSQVTMMFWYRQQPGQSLTLIATANQGSEATYESGFVIDKFPISRPNLTFSTLTVSNMSPEDSSIYLCSVEEWEGVETQYFGPGTRLLVL.

In this sample, this clonotype turned up once. The chain is built from TRBV5-4 and TRBJ1-1; D gene uncertain. This CDR3 comprises 15 residues. The V gene's germline CDR1 is SGHNT and CDR2 YYREEE (reference sequence). Trimming pared 6 bases from V and 1 base from J, leaving 16 bases between. The CDR3 sequence is CASTLEERPNTEAFF. The CDR3 DNA is TGTGCCAGCACCCTGGAGGAGAGGCCGAACACTGAAGCTTTCTTT.

J is TRBJ1-2 and V is TRBV4-2; D gene ambiguous. CDR3 length equals 13 residues. The V end lost 0 bases, the J end lost 5 bases, and 7 bases lay between the germline ends. Germline V gene lookup returns CDR1 LGHNA and CDR2 YNFKEQ. The CDR3 reads CASSQDLRYGYTF. The CDR3, as DNA: TGTGCCAGCAGCCAAGATCTCCGATATGGCTACACCTTC.

The chain combines TRBV10-2 with TRBJ1-5, with D possibly matching TRBD1 (5 bases). CDR1 WSHSY and CDR2 SAAADI come from the germline V gene. The ends were cut back, 7 bases at V and 5 bases at J, with 21 bases in the middle. This CDR3 has 16 amino acids. The CDR3 region has the DNA TGCGCCAGCACAGACCGGGACCCCCGAGCGGATCAGCCCCAGCATTTT. The encoded protein is CASTDRDPRADQPQHF.

The chain recombines TRBV5-5 with TRBJ2-7; TRBD1 matches 8 bases. Losses at the gene ends were 3 bases for V and 0 bases for J; bases not matched to a gene: 5. The CDR3 covers 15 residues. Germline V gene sequence: CDR1 SGHKS, CDR2 YYEKEE (reference sequence). CDR3 nucleotide sequence: TGTGCCAGCAGCTCGACAGGGGACGCCTCCTACGAGCAGTACGTC. As protein: CASSSTGDASYEQYV.

This clonotype occurred a few times. The chain links TRBV19 to TRBJ1-2; 8 bases fit TRBD1. This CDR3 contains 16 residues. The germline V gene has CDR1 LNHDA and CDR2 SQIVND (reference sequence). The ends lost 3 bases at V and 0 bases at J; junction bases unmatched: 6. The CDR3 DNA follows: TGTGCCAGTAGTATTAGGGCAGGGGGCTCTAACTATGGCTACACCTTC. This codes for CASSIRAGGSNYGYTF.

This rearrangement joins TRBV6-2 or TRBV6-3 to TRBJ2-4, with 10 nucleotides matching TRBD2. The CDR3 is made up of 22 amino acids. CDR1 is MNHEY, CDR2 SVGEGT, per germline. J was trimmed by 1 base and V by 0 bases; bases with no gene match: 18. Here the CDR3 reads CASSYSLLEREGVMPAKNIQYF. The CDR3 DNA sequence: TGTGCCAGCAGTTACTCCCTACTCGAGCGGGAGGGTGTGATGCCTGCCAAAAACATTCAGTACTTC.